This T cell receptor beta chain was captured by sequencing in a study of T cell responses to AZD1222 COVID-19 vaccine. Study in general: The study pooled second doses at about 4 or about 12 weeks. Regarding the study as a whole: Scientists sampled the repertoires only once the peak T cell response had passed.

V lost 1 base to trimming and J lost 2 bases; unmatched junction nucleotides: 12. The CDR3 totals 18 residues. Per germline, CDR1 MNHEY and CDR2 SVGEGT. For this clone: The antigen remains undetermined.

This table comes from immunoSEQ multiplex PCR, and its TCRdb copy is limited to in-frame clones, with some not included. The data hold about 130,000 clones, with roughly nine tenths observed a single time. The sequencing here drew on peripheral blood, taken on day 0 of AZD1222 vaccination. The chain is built from TRBV6-2 or TRBV6-3 and TRBJ2-3; 7 nucleotides line up with TRBD1. The origin of this receptor is an adult in good health. CDR3 sequence: CASSYYGVRDSFTDTQYF. The CDR3 nucleotides are TGTGCCAGCAGTTACTATGGAGTCCGGGACAGTTTCACAGATACGCAGTATTTT.